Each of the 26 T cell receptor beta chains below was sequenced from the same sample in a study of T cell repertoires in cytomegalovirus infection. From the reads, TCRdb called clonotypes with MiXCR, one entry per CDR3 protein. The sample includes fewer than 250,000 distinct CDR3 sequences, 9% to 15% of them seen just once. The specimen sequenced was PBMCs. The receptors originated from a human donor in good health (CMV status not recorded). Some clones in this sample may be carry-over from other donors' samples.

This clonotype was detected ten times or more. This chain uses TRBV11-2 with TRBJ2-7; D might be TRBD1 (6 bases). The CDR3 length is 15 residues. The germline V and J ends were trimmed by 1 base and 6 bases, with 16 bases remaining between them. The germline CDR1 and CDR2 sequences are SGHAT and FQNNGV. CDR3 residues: CASSLGGQGRSEQYF. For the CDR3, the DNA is TGTGCCAGCAGCTTAGGAGGTCAGGGGAGATCCGAGCAGTACTTC.

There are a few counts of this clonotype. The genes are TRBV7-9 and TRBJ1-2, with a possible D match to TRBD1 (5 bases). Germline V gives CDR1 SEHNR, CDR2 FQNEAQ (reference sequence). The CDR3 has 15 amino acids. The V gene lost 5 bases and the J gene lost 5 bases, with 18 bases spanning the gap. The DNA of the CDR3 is TGTGCCAGCAGCCCGCTTGAAAGGGGCCGTTATGGCTACACCTTC. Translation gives CASSPLERGRYGYTF.

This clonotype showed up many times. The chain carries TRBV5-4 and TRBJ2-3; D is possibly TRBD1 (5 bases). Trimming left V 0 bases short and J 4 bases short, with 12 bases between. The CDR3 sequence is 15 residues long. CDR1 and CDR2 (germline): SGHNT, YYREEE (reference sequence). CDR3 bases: TGTGCCAGCAGCTTGGAGGCAGGGAAGGCAGATACGCAGTATTTT. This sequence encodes CASSLEAGKADTQYF. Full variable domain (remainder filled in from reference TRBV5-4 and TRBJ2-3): ETGVTQSPTHLIKTRGQQVTLRCSSQSGHNTVSWYQQALGQGPQFIFQYYREEENGRGNFPPRFSGLQFPNYSSELNVNALELDDSALYLCASSLEAGKADTQYFGPGTRLTVL.

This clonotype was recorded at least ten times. CDR3 residues: CASSLDHSGTSGRYEQYF. The CDR3 DNA reads TGTGCCAGCAGCTTGGATCACTCCGGGACTAGCGGGCGGTACGAGCAGTACTTC. The V gene is TRBV7-2, the J gene TRBJ2-7; 12 positions agree with TRBD2. Germline lookup yields CDR1 SGHTA and CDR2 FQGNSA. V was clipped by 3 bases and J by 4 bases; unmatched bases: 13. The CDR3 length is 18 residues. The whole variable domain, remainder taken from reference TRBV7-2 and TRBJ2-7, is GAGVSQSPSNKVTEKGKDVELRCDPISGHTALYWYRQSLGQGLEFLIYFQGNSAPDKSGLPSDRFSAERTGGSVSTLTIQRTQQEDSAVYLCASSLDHSGTSGRYEQYFGPGTRLTVT.

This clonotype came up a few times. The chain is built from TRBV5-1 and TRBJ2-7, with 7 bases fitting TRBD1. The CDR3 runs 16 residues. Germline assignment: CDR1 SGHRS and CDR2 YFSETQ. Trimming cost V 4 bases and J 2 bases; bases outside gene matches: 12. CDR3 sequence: CASSEESVTGTYEQYF. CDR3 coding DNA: TGCGCCAGCAGCGAGGAAAGTGTGACAGGGACCTACGAGCAGTACTTC.

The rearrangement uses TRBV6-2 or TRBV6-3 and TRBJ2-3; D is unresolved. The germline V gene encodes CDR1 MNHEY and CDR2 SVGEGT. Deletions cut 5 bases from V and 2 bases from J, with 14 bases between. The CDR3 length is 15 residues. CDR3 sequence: CASSRAQASTDTQYF. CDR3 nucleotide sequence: TGTGCCAGCAGTAGGGCCCAAGCCTCCACAGATACGCAGTATTTT.

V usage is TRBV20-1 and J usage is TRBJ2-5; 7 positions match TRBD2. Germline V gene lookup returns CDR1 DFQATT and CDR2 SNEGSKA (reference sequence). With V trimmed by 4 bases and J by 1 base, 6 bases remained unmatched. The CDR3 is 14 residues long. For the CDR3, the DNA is TGCAGTGCTATGGCGGGGGACGTCCAAGAGACCCAGTACTTC. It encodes CSAMAGDVQETQYF.

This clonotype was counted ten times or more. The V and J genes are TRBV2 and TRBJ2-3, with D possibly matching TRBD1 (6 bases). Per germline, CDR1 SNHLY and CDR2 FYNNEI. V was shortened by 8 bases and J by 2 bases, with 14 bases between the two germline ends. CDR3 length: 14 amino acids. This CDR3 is CASETGHSTDTQYF. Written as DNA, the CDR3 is TGTGCCAGCGAAACGGGACATTCCACAGATACGCAGTATTTT.

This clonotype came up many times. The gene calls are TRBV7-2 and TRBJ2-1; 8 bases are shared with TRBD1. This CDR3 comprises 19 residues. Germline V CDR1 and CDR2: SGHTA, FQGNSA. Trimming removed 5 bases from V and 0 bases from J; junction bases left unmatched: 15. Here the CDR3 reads CASSPRGQGGVSSYNEQFF. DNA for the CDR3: TGTGCCAGCAGCCCCAGGGGGCAGGGCGGGGTAAGCTCCTACAATGAGCAGTTCTTC.

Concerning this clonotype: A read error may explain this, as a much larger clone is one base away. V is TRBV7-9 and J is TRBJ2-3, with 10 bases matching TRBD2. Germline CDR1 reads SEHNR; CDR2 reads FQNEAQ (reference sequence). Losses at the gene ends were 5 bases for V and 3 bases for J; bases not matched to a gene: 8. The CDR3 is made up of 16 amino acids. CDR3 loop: CASSHGLAVTTDTQYF. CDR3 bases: TGTGCCAGCAGCCATGGACTAGCGGTGACTACAGATACGCAGTATTTT.

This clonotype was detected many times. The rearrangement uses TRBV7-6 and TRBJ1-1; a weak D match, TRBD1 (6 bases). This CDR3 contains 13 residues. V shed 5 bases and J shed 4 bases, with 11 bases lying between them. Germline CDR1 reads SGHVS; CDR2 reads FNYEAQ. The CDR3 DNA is TGTGCCAGCAGCATGGGACAAAGCACTGAAGCTTTCTTT. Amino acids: CASSMGQSTEAFF. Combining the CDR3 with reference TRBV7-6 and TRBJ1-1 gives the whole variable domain GAGVSQSPRYKVTKRGQDVALRCDPISGHVSLYWYRQALGQGPEFLTYFNYEAQQDKSGLPNDRFSAERPEGSISTLTIQRTEQRDSAMYRCASSMGQSTEAFFGQGTRLTVV.

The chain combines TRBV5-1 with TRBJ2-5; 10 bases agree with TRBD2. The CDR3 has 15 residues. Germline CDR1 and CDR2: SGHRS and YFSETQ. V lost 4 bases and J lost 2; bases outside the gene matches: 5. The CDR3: CASSDQRGGQETQYF. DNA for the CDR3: TGCGCCAGCAGCGACCAGCGGGGGGGACAAGAGACCCAGTACTTC.

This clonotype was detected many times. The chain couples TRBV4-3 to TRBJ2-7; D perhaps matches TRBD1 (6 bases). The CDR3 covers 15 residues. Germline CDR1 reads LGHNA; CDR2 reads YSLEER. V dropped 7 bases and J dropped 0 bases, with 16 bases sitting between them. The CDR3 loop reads CASIPSDRLSYEQYF. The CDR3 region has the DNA TGCGCCAGCATTCCGTCGGACAGACTCTCCTACGAGCAGTACTTC.

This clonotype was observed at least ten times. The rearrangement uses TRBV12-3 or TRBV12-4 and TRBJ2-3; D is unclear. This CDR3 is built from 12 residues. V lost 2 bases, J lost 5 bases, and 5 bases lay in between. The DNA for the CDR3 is TGTGCCAGCAGTTTATGGGAAGATACGCAGTATTTT. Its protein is CASSLWEDTQYF.

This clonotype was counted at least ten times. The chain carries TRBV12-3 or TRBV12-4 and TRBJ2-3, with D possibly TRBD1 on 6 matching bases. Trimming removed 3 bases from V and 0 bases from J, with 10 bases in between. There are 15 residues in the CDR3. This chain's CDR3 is CASSFLGASTDTQYF. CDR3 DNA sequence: TGTGCCAGCAGTTTTTTGGGGGCTAGCACAGATACGCAGTATTTT.

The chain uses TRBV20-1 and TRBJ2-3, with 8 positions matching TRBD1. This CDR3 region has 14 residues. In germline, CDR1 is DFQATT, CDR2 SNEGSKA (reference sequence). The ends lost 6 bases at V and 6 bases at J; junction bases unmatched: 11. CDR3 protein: CSAPIQGADDTQYF. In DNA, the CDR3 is TGCAGTGCCCCAATCCAGGGGGCCGATGATACGCAGTATTTT.

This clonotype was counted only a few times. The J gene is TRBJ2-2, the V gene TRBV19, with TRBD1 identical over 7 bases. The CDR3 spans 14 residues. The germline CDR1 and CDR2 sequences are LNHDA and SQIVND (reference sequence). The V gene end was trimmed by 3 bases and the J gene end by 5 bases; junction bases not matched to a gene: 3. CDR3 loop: CASSIDRVTGELFF. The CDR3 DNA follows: TGTGCCAGTAGTATCGACAGGGTGACCGGGGAGCTGTTTTTT.

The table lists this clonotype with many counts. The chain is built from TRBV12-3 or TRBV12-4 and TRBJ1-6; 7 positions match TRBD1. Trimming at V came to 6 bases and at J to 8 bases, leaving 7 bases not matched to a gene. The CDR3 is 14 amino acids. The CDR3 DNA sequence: TGTGCCAGCAGACCGACAGGGACGGATTCACCCCTCCACTTT. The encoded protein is CASRPTGTDSPLHF.

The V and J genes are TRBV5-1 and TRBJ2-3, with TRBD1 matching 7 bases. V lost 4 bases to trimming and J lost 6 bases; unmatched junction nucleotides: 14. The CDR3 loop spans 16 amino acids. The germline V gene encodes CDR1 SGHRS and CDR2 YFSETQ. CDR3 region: CASSPGTAQKSDTQYF. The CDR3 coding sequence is TGCGCCAGCAGCCCCGGGACAGCCCAAAAGTCGGATACGCAGTATTTT.

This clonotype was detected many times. This CDR3 is CASSSLDSEAFF. The CDR3 bases are TGTGCCAGCAGCTCCTTAGACTCTGAAGCTTTCTTT. The gene calls are TRBV7-8 and TRBJ1-1, with D hard to call. The CDR3 runs to 12 residues. The V gene's germline CDR1 is SGHVS and CDR2 FQNEAQ. V dropped 4 bases and J dropped 6 bases, with 9 bases sitting between them.

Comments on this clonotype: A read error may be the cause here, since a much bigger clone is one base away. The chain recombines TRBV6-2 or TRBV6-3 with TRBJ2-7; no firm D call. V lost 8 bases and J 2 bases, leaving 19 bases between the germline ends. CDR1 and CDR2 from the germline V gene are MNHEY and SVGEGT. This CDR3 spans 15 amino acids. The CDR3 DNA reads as TGTGCCAGCTTACGGTTCACCCATAGAACCTACGAGCAGTACTTC. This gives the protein CASLRFTHRTYEQYF.

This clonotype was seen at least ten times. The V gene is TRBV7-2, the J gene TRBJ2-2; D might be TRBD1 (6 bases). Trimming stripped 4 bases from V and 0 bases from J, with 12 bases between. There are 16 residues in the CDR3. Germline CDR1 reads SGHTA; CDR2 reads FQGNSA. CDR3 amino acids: CASSYDRTANTGELFF. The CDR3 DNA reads TGTGCCAGCAGCTATGACAGGACCGCGAACACCGGGGAGCTGTTTTTT.

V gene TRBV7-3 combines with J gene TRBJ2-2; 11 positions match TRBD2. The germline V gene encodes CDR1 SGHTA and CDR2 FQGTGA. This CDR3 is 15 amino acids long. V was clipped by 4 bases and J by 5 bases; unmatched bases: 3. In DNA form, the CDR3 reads TGTGCCAGCAGCTCATGGACTAGCGGGACCGGGGAGCTGTTTTTT. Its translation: CASSSWTSGTGELFF.

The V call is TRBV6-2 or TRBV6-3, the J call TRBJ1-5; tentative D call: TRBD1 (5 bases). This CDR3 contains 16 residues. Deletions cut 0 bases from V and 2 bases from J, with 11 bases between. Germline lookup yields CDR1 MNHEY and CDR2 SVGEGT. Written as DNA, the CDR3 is TGTGCCAGCAGTTACTCGGGGGTTGGGGGCAATCAGCCCCAGCATTTT. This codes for CASSYSGVGGNQPQHF.

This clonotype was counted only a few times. CDR3 region: CASSFSLGGGRVSYGYTF. The DNA for the CDR3 is TGTGCCAGCAGTTTCTCCTTGGGTGGGGGGCGCGTCTCCTATGGCTACACCTTC. The chain is built from TRBV28 and TRBJ1-2, with D perhaps TRBD1 (6 bases). Germline values: CDR1 MDHEN, CDR2 SYDVKM. This CDR3 is built from 18 residues. V lost 3 bases and J 4 bases, leaving 24 bases between the germline ends.

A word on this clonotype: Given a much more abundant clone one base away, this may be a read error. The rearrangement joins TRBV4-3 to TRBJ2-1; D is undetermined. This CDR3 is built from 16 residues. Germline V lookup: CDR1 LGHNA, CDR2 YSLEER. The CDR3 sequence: CASSQDFESSYNEQLF. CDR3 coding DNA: TGCGCCAGCAGCCAAGATTTCGAGAGCTCCTACAATGAGCAGCTCTTC.